These T cell receptor beta chains were read from a single sample in a study of cytomegalovirus exposure and HLA in healthy donors. Profiling relied on immunoSEQ multiplex PCR, and the TCRdb table lists in-frame clones only, not all of them. The listing contains tens of thousands of clones. The specimen sequenced was PBMCs. The receptors stem from a woman in her thirties or forties in good health and CMV-seronegative. The CDR3 runs from the conserved cysteine through the conserved F or W. Each record gives: V gene, J gene, D gene, CDR3 DNA, CDR3 protein. A D gene is named only where the DNA matches it firmly.

TRBV7-9	TRBJ2-1	TRBD2	TGTGCCAGCAGCCCGAATAGCGGGACCGACAATGAGCAGTTCTTC	CASSPNSGTDNEQFF
TRBV27	TRBJ2-1	-	TGTGCCAGCAGTTTAAGCGTCGGTGAGCAGTTCTTC	CASSLSVGEQFF
TRBV5-1	TRBJ2-5	TRBD2	TGCGCCAGCAGCTTGGCCGGGACTACGTTAAGGGAGACCCAGTACTTC	CASSLAGTTLRETQYF
TRBV4-1	TRBJ2-5	TRBD2	TGCGCCAGCAGCCAAGAGGGACTAGCGGGAGAAGGCGAGACCCAGTACTTC	CASSQEGLAGEGETQYF
TRBV29-1	TRBJ2-5	-	TGCAGCGTTGATGGCGGGACCGGGACCCAGTACTTC	CSVDGGTGTQYF
TRBV9	TRBJ2-7	TRBD2	TGTGCCAGCAGCGTAGAGGGTAGCGGGAGTGACGAGCAGTACTTC	CASSVEGSGSDEQYF
TRBV7-9	TRBJ1-1	-	TGTGCCAGCAGCTTAGTGGTCCCGAGGACTGAAGCTTTCTTT	CASSLVVPRTEAFF
TRBV11-1	TRBJ1-1	TRBD1	TGTGCCAGCAGCCCGAACAGGGGTGAAGCTTTCTTT	CASSPNRGEAFF
TRBV7-3	TRBJ1-2	-	TGTGCCAGCAGCTTTTCTCCGGGAATAAACTATGGCTACACCTTC	CASSFSPGINYGYTF
TRBV28	TRBJ2-3	-	TGTGCCAGCAGTTTCGTAGCGGGCACAGATACGCAGTATTTT	CASSFVAGTDTQYF
TRBV7-2	TRBJ2-7	TRBD1	TGTGCCAGCAGCTTAGCGGGGACAGACTTATACGAGCAGTACTTC	CASSLAGTDLYEQYF
TRBV5-1	TRBJ1-1	-	TGCGCCAGCAGGGAGCAGGGAAACACTGAAGCTTTCTTT	CASREQGNTEAFF
TRBV18	TRBJ2-1	TRBD2	TGTGCCAGCTCACCGGGACTAGCGGGGGACAATGAGCAGTTCTTC	CASSPGLAGDNEQFF
TRBV18	TRBJ1-1	-	TGTGCCAGCTCACCAAACAGTTTGCAATACACTGAAGCTTTCTTT	CASSPNSLQYTEAFF
TRBV19	TRBJ1-1	-	TGTGCCAGTAGTATTCGATGGTTGGGAGGCACTGAAGCTTTCTTT	CASSIRWLGGTEAFF
TRBV9	TRBJ2-3	-	TGTGCCAGCAGCCCACGGAGCGGGAGCACAGATACGCAGTATTTT	CASSPRSGSTDTQYF
TRBV25-1	TRBJ2-5	TRBD2	TGTGCCAGCAGTGCACCTAGCGGCACCCAAGAGACCCAGTACTTC	CASSAPSGTQETQYF
TRBV6-5	TRBJ2-1	-	TGTGCCAGCAGCCGGGGAATCGACAATGAGCAGTTCTTC	CASSRGIDNEQFF
TRBV15	TRBJ1-4	-	TGTGCCACCAGCAGAGATCGGCACGGGAATGAAAAACTGTTTTTT	CATSRDRHGNEKLFF
TRBV9	TRBJ2-2	TRBD2	TGTGCCAGCAGCGAACCCTCGGGGGTAGCGGGAGTGGAGCTGTTTTTT	CASSEPSGVAGVELFF
TRBV7-9	TRBJ2-7	TRBD2	TGTGCCAGCAGCTTAGAAGCGGGAGGATTTGGTCGGAAGTACTTC	CASSLEAGGFGRKYF
TRBV5-1	TRBJ2-7	-	TGCGCCAGCAGCTTGGCCCCAGGAGCGGCATCGGAGCAGTACTTC	CASSLAPGAASEQYF
TRBV18	TRBJ2-5	-	TGTGCCAGCTCCCCAGGGGGGAGAGAGACCCAGTACTTC	CASSPGGRETQYF
TRBV20-1	TRBJ2-1	-	TGCAGTGCTAGAGATTTGACACAGTTCTTC	CSARDLTQFF
TRBV10-3	TRBJ2-2	TRBD2	TGTGCCATCAGTGAGTCAAGACTAGCGGGAAGGTCCAACACCGGGGAGCTGTTTTTT	CAISESRLAGRSNTGELFF
TRBV27	TRBJ2-1	-	TGTGCCAGCAGTTCCTACCATGGGGGGGCCCACAATGAGCAGTTCTTC	CASSSYHGGAHNEQFF
TRBV5-4	TRBJ2-3	-	TGTGCCAGCAGCTTGCCGGGAGTTGGGACAGATACGCAGTATTTT	CASSLPGVGTDTQYF
TRBV5-1	TRBJ1-1	-	TGCGCCAGCAGCTTGCAGGGGCTGGGGACTGAAGCTTTCTTT	CASSLQGLGTEAFF
TRBV30	TRBJ2-7	-	TGTGCCTCCGGGGACCGGGGGGCGAACGAGCAGTACTTC	CASGDRGANEQYF
TRBV7-8	TRBJ1-1	-	TGTGCCAGCAGCTTGGAGGGAGGCACTGAAGCTTTCTTT	CASSLEGGTEAFF
TRBV30	TRBJ2-7	-	TGTGCCTGGAGTGTACTCGGCGGAGCCCCCTACGAGCAGTACTTC	CAWSVLGGAPYEQYF
TRBV28	TRBJ1-2	-	TGTGCCAGCAGTTTTGCGTCCCGCTATGGCTACACCTTC	CASSFASRYGYTF
TRBV28	TRBJ1-1	TRBD1	TGTGCCAGCAGTCCCCGGGACAGGGCGCGGACTGAAGCTTTCTTT	CASSPRDRARTEAFF
TRBV9	TRBJ1-2	-	TGTGCCAGCAGCCCCGCAGCAGTAACGAGGGGCTACACCTTC	CASSPAAVTRGYTF
TRBV9	TRBJ2-1	-	TGTGCCAGCAGCGTAATAGCGCGTTCCTACAATGAGCAGTTCTTC	CASSVIARSYNEQFF
TRBV9	TRBJ1-4	TRBD1	TGTGCCAGCAGCTTACGCGGGACAGCCTCTAATGAAAAACTGTTTTTT	CASSLRGTASNEKLFF
TRBV11-2	TRBJ1-2	TRBD1	TGTGCCAGCAGCGTAATGGGGGGACAGGGAGGCTATGGCTACACCTTC	CASSVMGGQGGYGYTF
TRBV10-3	TRBJ1-1	-	TGTGCCATCAATGGAGGAAGGAACACTGAAGCTTTCTTT	CAINGGRNTEAFF
TRBV14	TRBJ1-2	-	TGTGCCAGCAGCCTCGGCGGGGCAGCACAACCTAACTATGGCTACACCTTC	CASSLGGAAQPNYGYTF
TRBV4-3	TRBJ2-2	-	TGCGCCAGCAGCCAAGATCCGCGACAATACACCGGGGAGCTGTTTTTT	CASSQDPRQYTGELFF
TRBV10-3	TRBJ1-2	-	TGTGCCATCAGTGCGGCGCCCCGGACAGACAGCTATGGCTACACCTTC	CAISAAPRTDSYGYTF
TRBV27	TRBJ2-7	-	TGTGCCAGCAGAGATCTGCATGGTGGGCTTTACGAGCAGTACTTC	CASRDLHGGLYEQYF
TRBV6-5	TRBJ2-5	TRBD2	TGTGCCAGCAGTCCAGGACTAGCGGACTGGGAGCAGTACTTC	CASSPGLADWEQYF
TRBV13	TRBJ2-3	-	TGTGCCAGCAGCCCTGGGGGCCCACCGGGTGATACGCAGTATTTT	CASSPGGPPGDTQYF
TRBV5-5	TRBJ1-1	-	TGTGCCAGCAGCTTGGTTACAGGGACGAACACTGAAGCTTTCTTT	CASSLVTGTNTEAFF